One sample yielded the 27 T cell receptor beta chains listed below, sequenced in a study of blood T cell repertoires in COVID-19. The method was immunoSEQ multiplex PCR; TCRdb's version includes in-frame clones alone and lacks a portion of them. The table shows 250,000 to 350,000 clones, with around 83% occurring only once. The sample taken for sequencing was peripheral blood. The origin of the receptors is a woman aged 45-65 years with acute or convalescent COVID-19.

V and J are TRBV9 and TRBJ2-5, with 8 bases aligning to TRBD2. The CDR3 length is 15 residues. After removal of 4 bases from V and 1 base from J, the junction contained 6 bases not matched to a gene. Germline V gives CDR1 SGDLS, CDR2 YYNGEE. As DNA, the CDR3 is TGTGCCAGCAGCTCCCAGGGACTAGTCCAAGAGACCCAGTACTTC. Translation: CASSSQGLVQETQYF. The variable domain in full, completed from reference TRBV9 and TRBJ2-5, reads DSGVTQTPKHLITATGQRVTLRCSPRSGDLSVYWYQQSLDQGLQFLIQYYNGEERAKGNILERFSAQQFPDLHSELNLSSLELGDSALYFCASSSQGLVQETQYFGPGTRLLVL.

V gene TRBV5-1 combines with J gene TRBJ1-2; 10 bases line up with TRBD1. From germline, CDR1 is SGHRS and CDR2 YFSETQ. The CDR3 extends over 13 amino acids. The ends lost 6 bases at V and 6 bases at J; junction bases unmatched: 5. The CDR3 protein is CASKGQGEDGYTF. CDR3 DNA sequence: TGCGCCAGCAAAGGACAGGGGGAAGATGGCTACACCTTC.

About this clone itself: Other nucleotide sequences in the sample specify the same CDR3. The V and J genes are TRBV15 and TRBJ1-1; a possible D gene is TRBD1 (6 bases). Germline CDR1 LNHNV, CDR2 YYDKDF (reference sequence). This CDR3 is 14 amino acids long. The V and J ends lost 1 base and 1 base respectively, with 7 bases between them. The CDR3 region is CATSRAGQNTEAFF. The CDR3 DNA follows: TGTGCCACCAGCAGAGCGGGACAGAACACTGAAGCTTTCTTT.

This clone was counted a few times. The CDR3 coding sequence is TGTGCCAGCAGCCAAGATCGGGACAGATATTCACCCCTCCACTTT. This codes for CASSQDRDRYSPLHF. The chain couples TRBV3-1 (or the pseudogene TRBV3-2) to TRBJ1-6, with 7 bases lining up with TRBD1. The CDR3 is made up of 15 amino acids. The junction had 4 bases not matched to a gene; V was cut back by 0 bases and J by 8 bases. Germline CDR1 and CDR2: LGHDT and YNNKEL (reference sequence).

The chain uses TRBV28 and TRBJ1-5; D not certain. Germline V lookup: CDR1 MDHEN, CDR2 SYDVKM. V gave up 0 bases and J gave up 1 base, with 7 bases separating them. The CDR3 contains 15 residues. The CDR3 DNA sequence: TGTGCCAGCAGTTTATGGGCAAAAAGCAATCAGCCCCAGCATTTT. This translates into CASSLWAKSNQPQHF.

CDR3 sequence: CASSPRQGMAKNIQYF. The CDR3, as DNA: TGTGCCAGCAGCCCCCGACAGGGAATGGCCAAAAACATTCAGTACTTC. The V call is TRBV7-2, the J call TRBJ2-4, with TRBD1 identical over 7 bases. Germline V lookup: CDR1 SGHTA, CDR2 FQGNSA. The junction had 8 bases not matched to a gene; V was cut back by 5 bases and J by 1 base. This CDR3 comprises 16 residues.

The chain links TRBV5-1 to TRBJ2-3; a possible D gene is TRBD2 (5 bases). Germline CDR1 is SGHRS and CDR2 is YFSETQ. The CDR3 runs to 18 residues. Trimming removed 4 bases from V and 0 bases from J, with 21 bases in between. The CDR3 loop is CASSLSPSRALSTDTQYF. The CDR3 nucleotides read TGCGCCAGCAGCCTATCCCCGTCGAGGGCCCTGAGCACAGATACGCAGTATTTT.

The V call is TRBV19, the J call TRBJ2-7; 15 bases align to TRBD2. Per germline, CDR1 LNHDA and CDR2 SQIVND (reference sequence). Trimming at V came to 4 bases and at J to 5 bases, leaving 6 bases not matched to a gene. The CDR3 consists of 16 residues. The CDR3 DNA is TGTGCCAGTAGTACCGGACTAGCGGGAGGGCCCCACGAGCAGTACTTC. Amino acid sequence: CASSTGLAGGPHEQYF.

This chain links TRBV9 with TRBJ1-3, with D perhaps TRBD1 (6 bases). The V end was cut by 3 bases, the J end by 0 bases, with 13 bases between. The V gene's germline CDR1 is SGDLS and CDR2 YYNGEE. The CDR3 runs to 16 residues. The CDR3 reads CASSAYRADSGNTIYF. The CDR3 DNA is TGTGCCAGCAGCGCCTACAGGGCGGACTCTGGAAACACCATATATTTT.

This rearrangement joins TRBV12-5 to TRBJ2-5, with a weak D call TRBD1 (6 bases). The CDR3 runs to 14 residues. Germline V CDR1 and CDR2: LGHNT, FRNRAP. The germline V and J ends were trimmed by 6 bases and 1 base, with 12 bases remaining between them. CDR3 protein: CASGIGTPQETQYF. Written as DNA, the CDR3 is TGTGCTAGTGGGATAGGGACACCCCAAGAGACCCAGTACTTC.

This clone was observed a handful of times. The CDR3 DNA is TGCGCCAGCAGTGCCGGGACAGGAAGCCCCGGGGAGCTGTTTTTT. Encoded protein: CASSAGTGSPGELFF. This sequence joins TRBV10-1 and TRBJ2-2; 8 bases agree with TRBD1. Germline values: CDR1 WNHNN, CDR2 SYGVQD (reference sequence). V lost 4 bases, J lost 6 bases, and 7 bases stayed unmatched. CDR3 length: 15 amino acids.

A word on this clone: Other nucleotide sequences in the sample specify the same CDR3. This sequence joins TRBV3-1 (or the pseudogene TRBV3-2) and TRBJ1-5; possible D gene TRBD1, 5 bases. Germline V gene lookup returns CDR1 LGHDT and CDR2 YNNKEL (reference sequence). The ends were cut back, 4 bases at V and 4 bases at J, with 5 bases in the middle. This CDR3 has 12 residues. The CDR3 region has the DNA TGTGCCAGCAGCCCAGGGAATCAGCCCCAGCATTTT. It encodes CASSPGNQPQHF.

This clone was counted only a few times. The chain combines TRBV7-9 with TRBJ2-5, with D possibly matching TRBD1 (5 bases). Germline values: CDR1 SEHNR, CDR2 FQNEAQ (reference sequence). This CDR3 is 15 amino acids long. V was pared by 2 bases and J by 3 bases, with 13 bases between. The DNA of the CDR3 is TGTGCCAGCAGCTTATCCGAAGGGGTGGAAGAGACCCAGTACTTC. Translation: CASSLSEGVEETQYF.

The chain couples TRBV10-3 to TRBJ2-3, with D unresolved. Germline V gene sequence: CDR1 ENHRY, CDR2 SYGVKD. V dropped 10 bases and J dropped 5 bases, with 16 bases sitting between them. This CDR3 has 13 amino acids. The CDR3 nucleotides read TGTGCCACCGGTTCACCTCCTATAGATACGCAGTATTTT. Protein: CATGSPPIDTQYF.

This clone was detected only a few times. The chain combines TRBV6-2 or TRBV6-3 with TRBJ2-7; tentative D call: TRBD1 (7 bases). The V and J ends lost 5 bases and 2 bases respectively, with 16 bases between them. CDR3 length: 15 residues. Germline V gives CDR1 MNHEY, CDR2 SVGEGT. CDR3 nucleotides: TGTGCCAGCAGTGTAGACGGAGGGACAGCCTACGAGCAGTACTTC. It yields the protein CASSVDGGTAYEQYF.

The chain employs TRBV7-6 and TRBJ2-1, with D tentatively TRBD2 (6 bases). V lost 10 bases to trimming and J lost 9 bases, with 28 bases between them. Germline V gene lookup returns CDR1 SGHVS and CDR2 FNYEAQ. This CDR3 comprises 16 residues. CDR3 amino acids: CATTAPGLRSGGEQFF. The CDR3 DNA is TGTGCCACCACCGCACCGGGACTCCGATCTGGCGGTGAGCAGTTCTTC. Full variable domain (missing parts from reference TRBV7-6 and TRBJ2-1): GAGVSQSPRYKVTKRGQDVALRCDPISGHVSLYWYRQALGQGPEFLTYFNYEAQQDKSGLPNDRFSAERPEGSISTLTIQRTEQRDSAMYRCATTAPGLRSGGEQFFGPGTRLTVL.

Regarding this clone: Since the CDR3 does not end with the conserved phenylalanine or tryptophan, this likely comes from a read error. The limits of the CDR3 on the DNA are not certain, so only TCRdb's listed CDR3 is given. The V and J genes are TRBV5-6 and TRBJ1-6. Germline CDR1 is SGHDT and CDR2 is YYEEEE. The CDR3 has 11 amino acids, counting both end residues. Here the CDR3 reads CASSYTSGWRD.

This chain uses TRBV11-2 with TRBJ2-7; tentative D call: TRBD1 (6 bases). Germline lookup yields CDR1 SGHAT and CDR2 FQNNGV. V dropped 5 bases and J dropped 4 bases, with 15 bases sitting between them. There are 14 residues in the CDR3. CDR3 DNA: TGTGCCAGCAGCGCCTTGTGGGGGCTTTACGAGCAGTACGTC. This encodes CASSALWGLYEQYV.

J is TRBJ2-3 and V is TRBV24-1; the match to TRBD1 covers 7 bases. The germline gives CDR1 KGHDR, CDR2 SFDVKD. The CDR3 is 15 residues long. V dropped 0 bases and J dropped 2; count of bases not matched to a gene: 1. Written as DNA, the CDR3 is TGTGCCACCAGTGATTTGAGGGGGCTCACAGATACGCAGTATTTT. Its translation: CATSDLRGLTDTQYF.

V is TRBV7-8 and J is TRBJ1-3, with D unclear. This CDR3 is built from 15 residues. Trimming left V 5 bases short and J 0 bases short, with 11 bases between. Germline V CDR1 and CDR2: SGHVS, FQNEAQ. The CDR3 reads CASSPTWSSGNTIYF. DNA for the CDR3: TGTGCCAGCAGCCCGACTTGGAGCTCTGGAAACACCATATATTTT. The whole variable domain, remainder taken from reference TRBV7-8 and TRBJ1-3, is GAGVSQSPRYKVAKRGQDVALRCDPISGHVSLFWYQQALGQGPEFLTYFQNEAQLDKSGLPSDRFFAERPEGSVSTLKIQRTQQEDSAVYLCASSPTWSSGNTIYFGEGSWLTVV.

This chain connects TRBV5-4 to TRBJ2-5, with D possibly TRBD2 on 6 matching bases. The CDR3 loop spans 15 amino acids. V was shortened by 4 bases and J by 1 base, with 14 bases between the two germline ends. CDR1 is SGHNT, CDR2 YYREEE, per germline (reference sequence). The CDR3 DNA follows: TGTGCCAGCAGCCCCAAGGGACTGCTCCAAGAGACCCAGTACTTC. Residues: CASSPKGLLQETQYF.

This clone was seen more than once but under ten times. The rearrangement links TRBV29-1 to TRBJ2-1, with 7 bases aligning to TRBD2. The J segment lost 9 bases and the V segment lost 3 bases, leaving 8 bases of the junction unmatched. Germline V lookup: CDR1 SQVTM, CDR2 ANQGSEA. The CDR3 contains 13 residues. The CDR3 region has the DNA TGCAGCGTTGATGGGGCGGGCGGGGGTGAGCAGTTCTTC. This gives the protein CSVDGAGGGEQFF.

This clone appeared a single time. The chain employs TRBV6-2 or TRBV6-3 and TRBJ2-1, with TRBD2 identical over 7 bases. Germline V gene sequence: CDR1 MNHEY, CDR2 SVGEGT. This CDR3 region has 18 residues. V shed 6 bases and J 0 bases; nucleotides not matched to a gene: 14. DNA of the CDR3: TGTGCCAGCAGCTCCTTAAGCGGGGCCGCTACCTCCTACAATGAGCAGTTCTTC. Translation gives CASSSLSGAATSYNEQFF.

This chain connects TRBV10-3 to TRBJ1-4; 9 bases are a match to TRBD1. Germline V gives CDR1 ENHRY, CDR2 SYGVKD. The CDR3 is 16 amino acids. Trimming at V came to 6 bases and at J to 6 bases, leaving 11 bases not matched to a gene. CDR3 sequence: CAIRDRPGQGDEKLFF. CDR3 DNA: TGTGCCATCAGGGACCGACCGGGACAGGGCGATGAAAAACTGTTTTTT.

In its sample, this clone was seen once. The V and J genes are TRBV24-1 and TRBJ2-3; TRBD2 matches 13 bases. V gave up 4 bases and J gave up 0 bases; unmatched junction bases: 9. CDR1 and CDR2 from the germline V gene are KGHDR and SFDVKD. This CDR3 comprises 19 residues. The CDR3 DNA reads as TGTGCCACCAGTGACCCTACTAGCGGGGGGGATTCTAGCACAGATACGCAGTATTTT. This encodes CATSDPTSGGDSSTDTQYF.

The gene calls are TRBV5-6 and TRBJ2-1; D may be TRBD2 (6 bases). CDR1 SGHDT and CDR2 YYEEEE come from the germline V gene. Trimming took off 3 bases at V and 3 bases at J, with 7 bases between the two ends. The CDR3 loop spans 13 amino acids. CDR3: CASSSGLYNEQFF. The CDR3 DNA is TGTGCCAGCAGCTCGGGACTCTACAATGAGCAGTTCTTC.

The chain couples TRBV7-3 to TRBJ2-7; the D gene is possibly TRBD2 (5 bases). V was clipped by 8 bases and J by 0 bases, with 11 bases between them. The CDR3 totals 13 residues. The germline CDR1 and CDR2 sequences are SGHTA and FQGTGA. The CDR3 region is CASSSSGSYEQYF. CDR3 bases: TGTGCCAGCTCCTCCAGCGGCTCCTACGAGCAGTACTTC.